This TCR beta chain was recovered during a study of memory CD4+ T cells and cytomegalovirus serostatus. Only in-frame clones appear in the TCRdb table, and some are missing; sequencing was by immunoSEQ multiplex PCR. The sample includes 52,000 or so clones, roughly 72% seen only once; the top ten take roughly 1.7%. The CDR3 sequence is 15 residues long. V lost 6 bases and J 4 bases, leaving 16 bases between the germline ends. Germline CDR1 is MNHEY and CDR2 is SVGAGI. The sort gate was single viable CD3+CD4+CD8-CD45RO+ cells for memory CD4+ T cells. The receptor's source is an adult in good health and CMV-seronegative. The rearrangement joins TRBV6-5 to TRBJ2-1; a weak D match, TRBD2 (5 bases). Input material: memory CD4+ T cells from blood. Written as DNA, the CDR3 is TGTGCCAGCAGCCCCGGTCTAGCAGCATACAATGAGCAGTTCTTC. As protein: CASSPGLAAYNEQFF.